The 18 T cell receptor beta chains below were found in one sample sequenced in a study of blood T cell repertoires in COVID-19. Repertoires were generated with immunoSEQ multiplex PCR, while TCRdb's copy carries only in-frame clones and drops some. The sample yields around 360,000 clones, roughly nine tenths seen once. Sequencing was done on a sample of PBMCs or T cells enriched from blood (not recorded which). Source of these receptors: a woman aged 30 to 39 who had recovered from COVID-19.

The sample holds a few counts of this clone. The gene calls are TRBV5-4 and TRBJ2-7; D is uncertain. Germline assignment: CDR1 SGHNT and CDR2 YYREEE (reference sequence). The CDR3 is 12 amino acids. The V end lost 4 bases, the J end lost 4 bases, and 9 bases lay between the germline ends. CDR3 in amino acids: CASSQNTYEQYF. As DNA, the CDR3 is TGTGCCAGCAGCCAAAACACGTACGAGCAGTACTTC.

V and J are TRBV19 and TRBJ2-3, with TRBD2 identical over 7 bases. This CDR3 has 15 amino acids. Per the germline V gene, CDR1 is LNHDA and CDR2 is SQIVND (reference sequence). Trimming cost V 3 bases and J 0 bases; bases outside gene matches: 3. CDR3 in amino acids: CASSIVGGSTDTQYF. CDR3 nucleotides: TGTGCCAGTAGTATTGTGGGGGGGAGCACAGATACGCAGTATTTT.

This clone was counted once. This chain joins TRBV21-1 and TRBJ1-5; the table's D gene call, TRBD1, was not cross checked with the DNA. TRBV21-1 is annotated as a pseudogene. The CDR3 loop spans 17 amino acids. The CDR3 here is CASSKGAGTGFCQPQHF. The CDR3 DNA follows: TGTGCCAGCAGCAAGGGCGCCGGGACAGGGTTTTGTCAGCCCCAGCATTTT.

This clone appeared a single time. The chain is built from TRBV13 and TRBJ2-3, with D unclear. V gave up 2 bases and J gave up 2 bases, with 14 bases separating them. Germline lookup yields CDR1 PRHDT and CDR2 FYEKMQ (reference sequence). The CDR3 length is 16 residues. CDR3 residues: CASSLSGYRPTDTQYF. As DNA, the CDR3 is TGTGCCAGCAGCTTATCCGGGTACCGTCCCACAGATACGCAGTATTTT.

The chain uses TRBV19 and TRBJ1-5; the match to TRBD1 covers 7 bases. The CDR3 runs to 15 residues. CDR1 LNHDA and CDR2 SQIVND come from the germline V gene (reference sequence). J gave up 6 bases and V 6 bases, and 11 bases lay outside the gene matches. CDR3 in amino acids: CASSTTGERAQPQHF. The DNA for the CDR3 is TGTGCCAGTAGCACTACAGGGGAGAGGGCTCAGCCCCAGCATTTT.

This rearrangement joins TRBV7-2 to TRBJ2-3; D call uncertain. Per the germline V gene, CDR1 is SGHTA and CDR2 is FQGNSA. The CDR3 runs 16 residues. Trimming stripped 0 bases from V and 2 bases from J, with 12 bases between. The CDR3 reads CASSLAGGVFTDTQYF. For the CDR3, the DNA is TGTGCCAGCAGCTTAGCAGGTGGAGTCTTCACAGATACGCAGTATTTT.

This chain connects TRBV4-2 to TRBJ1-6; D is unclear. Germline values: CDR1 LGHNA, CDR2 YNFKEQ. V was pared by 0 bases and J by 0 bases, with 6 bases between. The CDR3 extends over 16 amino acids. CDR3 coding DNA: TGTGCCAGCAGCCAAGAGGGCAACTCCTATAATTCACCCCTCCACTTT. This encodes CASSQEGNSYNSPLHF.

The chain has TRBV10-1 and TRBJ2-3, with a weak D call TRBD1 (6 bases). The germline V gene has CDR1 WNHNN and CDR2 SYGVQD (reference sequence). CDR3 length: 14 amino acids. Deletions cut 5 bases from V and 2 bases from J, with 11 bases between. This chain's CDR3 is CASSRTENTDTQYF. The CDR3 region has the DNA TGCGCCAGCAGTAGGACAGAAAACACAGATACGCAGTATTTT.

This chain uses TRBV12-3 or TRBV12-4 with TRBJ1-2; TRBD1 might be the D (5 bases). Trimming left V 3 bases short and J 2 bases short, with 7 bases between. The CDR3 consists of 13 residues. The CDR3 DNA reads TGTGCCAGCAGTTTTACAGGAAACTATGGCTACACCTTC. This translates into CASSFTGNYGYTF.

The CDR3 region has the DNA TGTGCCAGCACCCTGTGGAGCGGGGGGGCCACAGATACGCAGTATTTT. Translation: CASTLWSGGATDTQYF. This chain connects TRBV5-5 to TRBJ2-3, with 10 bases aligning to TRBD2. Germline assignment: CDR1 SGHKS and CDR2 YYEKEE (reference sequence). The CDR3 sequence is 16 residues long. The V and J ends lost 6 bases and 2 bases, in that order; junction bases with no gene match: 9.

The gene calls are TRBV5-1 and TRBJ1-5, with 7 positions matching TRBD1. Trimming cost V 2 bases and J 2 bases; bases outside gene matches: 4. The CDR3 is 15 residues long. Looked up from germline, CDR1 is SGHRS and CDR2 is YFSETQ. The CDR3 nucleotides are TGCGCCAGCAGCTTCGAGGGGGCGGGCAATCAGCCCCAGCATTTT. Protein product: CASSFEGAGNQPQHF.

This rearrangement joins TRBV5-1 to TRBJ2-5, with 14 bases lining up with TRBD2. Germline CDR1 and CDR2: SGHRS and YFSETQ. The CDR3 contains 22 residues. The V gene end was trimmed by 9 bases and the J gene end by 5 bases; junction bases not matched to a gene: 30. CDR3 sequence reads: CATLPRESYKTSGRAGLETQYF. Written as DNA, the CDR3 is TGCGCCACCCTCCCGCGGGAGTCTTACAAGACTAGCGGGAGGGCGGGGCTGGAGACCCAGTACTTC.

CDR3 in amino acids: CASSLHDRDSYNEQFF. The DNA of the CDR3 is TGTGCCAGCAGTTTACACGACAGAGATTCTTACAATGAGCAGTTCTTC. This chain uses TRBV27 with TRBJ2-1; TRBD1 is a possible D gene (5 bases). Germline-derived CDR1 and CDR2 are MNHEY and SMNVEV (reference sequence). Trimming removed 2 bases from V and 4 bases from J, with 15 bases in between. The CDR3 covers 16 residues.

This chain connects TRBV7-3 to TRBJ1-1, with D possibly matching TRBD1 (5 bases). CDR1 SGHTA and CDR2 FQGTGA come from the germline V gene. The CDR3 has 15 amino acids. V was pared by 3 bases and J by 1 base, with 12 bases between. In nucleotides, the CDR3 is TGTGCCAGCAGCTTGCAGGGTCTAGAGAACACTGAAGCTTTCTTT. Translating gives CASSLQGLENTEAFF.

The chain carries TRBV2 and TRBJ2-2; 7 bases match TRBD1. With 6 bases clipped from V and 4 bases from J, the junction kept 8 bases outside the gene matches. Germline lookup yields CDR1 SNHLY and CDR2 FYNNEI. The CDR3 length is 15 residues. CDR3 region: CASRLTTGVTGELFF. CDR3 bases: TGTGCCAGCAGACTTACTACAGGGGTCACCGGGGAGCTGTTTTTT.

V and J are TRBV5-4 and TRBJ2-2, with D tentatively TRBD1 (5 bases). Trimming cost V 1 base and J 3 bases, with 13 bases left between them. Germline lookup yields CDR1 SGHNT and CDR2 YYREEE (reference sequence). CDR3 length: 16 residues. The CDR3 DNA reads TGTGCCAGCAGCTTGCAGGGTGGGGTCGACACCGGGGAGCTGTTTTTT. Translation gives CASSLQGGVDTGELFF.

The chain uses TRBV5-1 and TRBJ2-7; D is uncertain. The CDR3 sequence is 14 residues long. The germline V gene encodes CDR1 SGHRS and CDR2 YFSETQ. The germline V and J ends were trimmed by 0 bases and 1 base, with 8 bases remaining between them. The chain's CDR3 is CASSLADSSYEQYF. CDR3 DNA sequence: TGCGCCAGCAGCTTGGCCGATAGTTCCTACGAGCAGTACTTC.

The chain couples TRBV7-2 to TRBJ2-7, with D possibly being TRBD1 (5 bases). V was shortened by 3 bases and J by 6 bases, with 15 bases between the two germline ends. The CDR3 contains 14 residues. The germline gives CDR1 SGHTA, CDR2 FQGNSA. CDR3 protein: CASSFAGPVPEQYF. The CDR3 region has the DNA TGTGCCAGCAGCTTTGCAGGGCCTGTCCCCGAGCAGTACTTC.